Listed below are T cell receptor beta chains from one sample, sequenced in a study of blood T cell repertoires in COVID-19. Repertoires were generated with immunoSEQ multiplex PCR, while TCRdb's copy carries only in-frame clones and drops some. The sample lists 45,000 to 65,000 clones, 90% seen once, with around 10% in the top ten. Sequencing was performed on peripheral blood. Source of these receptors: a woman older than 75 with acute or convalescent COVID-19. Each CDR3 is given with its conserved first and last residue. The D gene is left open where the match is weak. The size of a clone is reported for some rows only, either as once, few or many, or as a class for expanded clones.

j_call	v_call	clone_size	d_call	cdr3_nt	cdr3_aa
TRBJ2-3	TRBV7-2	NA	NA	TGTGCCAGCAGCTTACCTCGTGGGAGGACGGCAGATACGCAGTATTTT	CASSLPRGRTADTQYF
TRBJ2-3	TRBV5-1	once	TRBD2	TGCGCCAGCAGCCCCGGAGGTAGCGGGGGCACAGATACGCAGTATTTT	CASSPGGSGGTDTQYF
TRBJ2-7	TRBV11-2	once	NA	TGTGCCAGCAGCTTAATGGGGGGGGGCCGAGCCTACGAGCAGTACTTC	CASSLMGGGRAYEQYF
TRBJ1-1	TRBV11-3	few	NA	TGTGCCAGCAGTCAGGGAGGGCTGGCCACTGAAGCTTTCTTT	CASSQGGLATEAFF
TRBJ1-3	TRBV6-5	NA	NA	TGTGCCAGCAGCCAGGGGCACTCTGGAAACACCATATATTTT	CASSQGHSGNTIYF
TRBJ1-5	TRBV19	NA	NA	TGTGCCAGTAGTGCCTCACAGGGAAATCAGCCCCAGCATTTT	CASSASQGNQPQHF
TRBJ2-2	TRBV11-1	NA	TRBD1	TGTGCCAGCACCTCACAGGGGGCGCTCACCGGGGAGCTGTTTTTT	CASTSQGALTGELFF
TRBJ1-2	TRBV3-1/TRBV3-2	NA	NA	TGTGCCAGCAGCCACCATGCTAACTATGGCTACACCTTC	CASSHHANYGYTF
TRBJ2-5	TRBV24-1	NA	NA	TGTGCCACCAGTAAGCGGTCAGGGACATTCCAAGAGACCCAGTACTTC	CATSKRSGTFQETQYF
TRBJ2-5	TRBV5-8	NA	TRBD2	TGTGCCAGCAACCCATCGGCTAGCGGGAGTGGAGAGACCCAGTACTTC	CASNPSASGSGETQYF
TRBJ1-3	TRBV15	NA	NA	TGTGCCACCAGCAGAGATCTGGGGAGTGGGAACACCATATATTTT	CATSRDLGSGNTIYF
TRBJ2-2	TRBV30	NA	NA	TGTGCCTGGACTGATGGCTCCGGGGAGCTGTTTTTT	CAWTDGSGELFF
TRBJ1-1	TRBV30	NA	TRBD1	TGTGCCTGGAGTGGGACAGGGGGGTACACTGAAGCTTTCTTT	CAWSGTGGYTEAFF
TRBJ2-5	TRBV12-3/TRBV12-4	NA	TRBD1	TGTGCCAGCAGCATACAGGGGCAGGAGACCCAGTACTTC	CASSIQGQETQYF
TRBJ1-5	TRBV3-1/TRBV3-2	once	TRBD1	TGTGCCAGCAGCCTCATGGGACAGAATCAGCCCCAGCATTTT	CASSLMGQNQPQHF
TRBJ2-7	TRBV7-2	NA	TRBD2	TGTGCCAGCAGCGCGGGAGGATACGAGCAGTACTTC	CASSAGGYEQYF
TRBJ2-7	TRBV18	once	TRBD1	TGTGCCAGCTCAAGGGACAGGGGAAGCGAGCAGTACTTC	CASSRDRGSEQYF
TRBJ2-1	TRBV5-1	once	TRBD2	TGCGCCAGCAGCTTGGCGGTGCGGGAGAGGAATGAGCAGTTCTTC	CASSLAVRERNEQFF
TRBJ1-1	TRBV10-3	NA	TRBD1	TGTGCCATCGGGTCAAGGACAGGGGAGATTGGGAACACTGAAGCTTTCTTT	CAIGSRTGEIGNTEAFF
TRBJ2-3	TRBV24-1	NA	TRBD1	TGTGCCACCAGTGATTCCGGACAGGGCTACAGCACAGATACGCAGTATTTT	CATSDSGQGYSTDTQYF
TRBJ2-1	TRBV3-1/TRBV3-2	NA	NA	TGTGCCAGCAGCCTCCCAAGGGGGACCTACAATGAGCAGTTCTTC	CASSLPRGTYNEQFF
TRBJ2-1	TRBV7-3	NA	NA	TGTGCCAGCAGTCCTGACTCCTCCTACAATGAGCAGTTCTTC	CASSPDSSYNEQFF
TRBJ1-2	TRBV19	once	NA	TGTGCCAGTAGTCCAAGACAGGCTCCTATCTATGGCTACACCTTC	CASSPRQAPIYGYTF
TRBJ2-5	TRBV11-3	NA	TRBD2	TGTGCCAGCAGCTTAGAAAGCGGGGCGTCAGGGGAGACCCAGTACTTC	CASSLESGASGETQYF
TRBJ2-1	TRBV7-9	once	TRBD2	TGTGCCAGCAGCTTAGCTGGCGGGGGGCAGTTCTTC	CASSLAGGGQFF
TRBJ1-2	TRBV29-1	NA	NA	TGCAGCGCGAGCTTCGGTCCCAACTATGGCTACACCTTC	CSASFGPNYGYTF
TRBJ2-5	TRBV21-1	NA	NA	TGTGCCACCCTTGGAGGGGAAGAGACCCAGTACTTC	CATLGGEETQYF
TRBJ2-1	TRBV30	NA	TRBD2	TGTGCCTGGAGTGTCAGCGGGAGGGCGGGGGAGCAGTTCTTC	CAWSVSGRAGEQFF
TRBJ2-1	TRBV6-2/TRBV6-3	NA	TRBD2	TGTGCCAGCAGTTACCCCAGGACTAGCGATGAGCAGTTCTTC	CASSYPRTSDEQFF
TRBJ1-1	TRBV5-4	NA	TRBD1	TGTGCCAGCAGCCCGGACAGGGAAAACACTGAAGCTTTCTTT	CASSPDRENTEAFF
TRBJ2-5	TRBV5-1	NA	NA	TGCGCCAGCAGCACACAAGAGACCCAGTACTTC	CASSTQETQYF
TRBJ2-2	TRBV30	NA	TRBD2	TGTGCCTGGAGTAGTCGAGGACTAGCGGGAGGGCCGAACACCGGGGAGCTGTTTTTT	CAWSSRGLAGGPNTGELFF
TRBJ1-5	TRBV3-1/TRBV3-2	NA	NA	TGTGCCAGCAGCCAAGACGGCGGGGAAGGCAATCAGCCCCAGCATTTT	CASSQDGGEGNQPQHF
TRBJ1-3	TRBV24-1	once	TRBD1	TGTGCCACCAGTGCCAGGGGGCATGGAAACACCATATATTTT	CATSARGHGNTIYF
TRBJ2-1	TRBV11-2	NA	NA	TGTGCCAGCAGCCCCCAAGGGAGCTTGGGAGACAATGAGCAGTTCTTC	CASSPQGSLGDNEQFF
TRBJ1-3	TRBV30	NA	NA	TGTGCCTGGAAAGTTCCTGCCAGGGTCGGAAACACCATATATTTT	CAWKVPARVGNTIYF
TRBJ1-4	TRBV18	once	TRBD1	TGTGCCAGCTCACCAGCGACAGGGCTGGAGGAAAAACTGTTTTTT	CASSPATGLEEKLFF
TRBJ1-3	TRBV28	NA	NA	TGTGCCAGCAGCTCTGACAGGTCCGGAAACACCATATATTTT	CASSSDRSGNTIYF
TRBJ2-3	TRBV5-1	NA	NA	TGCGCCAGCAGCTTGGTTCAGTGGACAGATACGCAGTATTTT	CASSLVQWTDTQYF
TRBJ1-2	TRBV3-1/TRBV3-2	NA	TRBD1	TGTGCCAGCAGCCAAGATATAGGGACAGGTTACGGCTACACCTTC	CASSQDIGTGYGYTF
TRBJ2-1	TRBV11-2	NA	NA	TGTGCCAGCAGCCAGTCGGGGTATGAGCAGTTCTTC	CASSQSGYEQFF
TRBJ2-1	TRBV6-5	NA	TRBD2	TGTGCCAGCAGTTACCATAGCGGGAGTCGGAGAAATGAGCAGTTCTTC	CASSYHSGSRRNEQFF
TRBJ2-3	TRBV7-2	once	NA	TGTGCCAGCAGCTTAAGGTCGCGGGGATCCACAGATACGCAGTATTTT	CASSLRSRGSTDTQYF
TRBJ2-6	TRBV7-9	few	TRBD1	TGTGCCAGCAGGGGACAGGAGGGAACTGGGGCCAACGTCCTGACTTTC	CASRGQEGTGANVLTF
TRBJ1-1	TRBV6-6	NA	NA	TGTGCCAGCACCACTACAGTCGGGGGCACTGAAGCTTTCTTT	CASTTTVGGTEAFF
TRBJ1-2	TRBV18	NA	NA	TGTGCCAGCTCACCGGACAGAGTCTATGGCTACACCTTC	CASSPDRVYGYTF
TRBJ2-1	TRBV10-3	NA	TRBD2	TGTGCCATCAGTGCCTCCGGGACTACCTACAATGAGCAGTTCTTC	CAISASGTTYNEQFF
TRBJ2-2	TRBV18	NA	TRBD2	TGTGCCAGCTCACCACGATCTAGCGGGAGGGGAACCGGGGAGCTGTTTTTT	CASSPRSSGRGTGELFF
TRBJ1-1	TRBV27	NA	NA	TGTGCCAGCAGTTTTATGGAGGCCACTGAAGCTTTCTTT	CASSFMEATEAFF
TRBJ1-5	TRBV19	NA	TRBD1	TGTGCCAGTAGTACCCTGGACAGGGGTGGGATCTTGCTCGAGAGCAATCAGCCCCAGCATTTT	CASSTLDRGGILLESNQPQHF